This TCR beta chain was observed in a study of blood T cell repertoires in COVID-19. Study summary: Nucleic acid was either cDNA or gDNA, and it came from T cells, B-cell-depleted T cells, or PBMCs.

In the authors' workflow: Cell counts per sample came from amplifying reference gene primers. The data were produced by immunoSEQ multiplex PCR, yet TCRdb's version contains in-frame clones alone and is incomplete. From that table come the V and J calls and clone size; the DNA was used to work out D and trimming. The sample records 160,000 or so clones, about four fifths being singletons. The germline V gene encodes CDR1 LGHDT and CDR2 YNNKEL (reference sequence). Trimming removed 1 base from V and 4 bases from J; junction bases left unmatched: 7. The length of the CDR3 is 17 residues. The chain is built from TRBV3-1 (or the pseudogene TRBV3-2) and TRBJ2-2; 9 positions agree with TRBD2. The source material was peripheral blood. The clonotype comes from a man aged 55 to 70 with acute or convalescent COVID-19. The CDR3 reads CASSQVAGGQATGELFF. The CDR3 bases are TGTGCCAGCAGCCAAGTCGCGGGGGGGCAGGCCACCGGGGAGCTGTTTTTT.